This T cell receptor (beta chain) was identified during a study of human T cells and chemical hapten exposure. Trimming stripped 5 bases from V and 7 bases from J, with 8 bases between. Germline assignment: CDR1 DFQATT and CDR2 SNEGSKA (reference sequence). CDR3 size: 11 residues. Time point noted: patch test 2, 6 weeks after DPC sensitization. Noted treatment: therapeutic diphenylcyclopropenone sensitization with weekly scalp DPC. Alopecia patients, 18 to 70 years old and DPC-suitable, served as donors. The library tagged individual cDNA molecules with unique molecular identifiers. TCRdb independently ran MiXCR on the RACE reads; one entry per CDR3 protein. Among more than 75,000 distinct CDR3 sequences listed, over 7.5% were seen once. Only a few counts were recorded for this clonotype.

The chain employs TRBV20-1 and TRBJ1-4; the D is unclear. The specimen comprised whole blood, sampled in connection with sensitization to the hapten diphenylcyclopropenone (DPC). This receptor was identified in a woman aged 40 to 50 with alopecia areata. Some clones in this sample may be carry-over from other donors' samples. The CDR3 DNA sequence: TGCAGTGCTGCCCCCGGTGAAAAACTGTTTTTT. Translated: CSAAPGEKLFF.